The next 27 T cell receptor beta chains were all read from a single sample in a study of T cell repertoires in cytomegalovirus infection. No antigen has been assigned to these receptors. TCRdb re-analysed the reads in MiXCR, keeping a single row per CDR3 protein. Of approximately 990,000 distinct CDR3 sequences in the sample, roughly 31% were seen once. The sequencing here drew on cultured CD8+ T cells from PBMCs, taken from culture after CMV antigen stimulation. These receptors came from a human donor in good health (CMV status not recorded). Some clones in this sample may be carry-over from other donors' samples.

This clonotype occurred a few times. The CDR3 reads CASSLVPGDIQYF. The CDR3 region has the DNA TGTGCCAGCAGCTTAGTACCTGGTGACATTCAGTACTTC. V is TRBV11-2 and J is TRBJ2-4; D unresolved. Trimming shortened V by 1 base and J by 8 bases, and 9 bases separated the two germline ends. The germline V gene encodes CDR1 SGHAT and CDR2 FQNNGV. The CDR3 sequence is 13 residues long.

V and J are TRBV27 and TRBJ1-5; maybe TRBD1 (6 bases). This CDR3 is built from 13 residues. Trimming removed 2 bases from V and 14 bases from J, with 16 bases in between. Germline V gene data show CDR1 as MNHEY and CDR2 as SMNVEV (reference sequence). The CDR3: CASSLGGGTWKHF. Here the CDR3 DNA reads TGTGCCAGCAGTTTAGGTGGGGGGACATGGAAGCATTTT.

The DNA of the CDR3 is TGTGCCAGCAAGGCGGAGGGGAACACTGAAGCTTTCTTT. Its protein is CASKAEGNTEAFF. This sequence joins TRBV7-6 and TRBJ1-1; no firm D call. V was trimmed by 7 bases and J by 1 base, leaving 10 bases between them. The CDR3 loop spans 13 amino acids. The germline V gene has CDR1 SGHVS and CDR2 FNYEAQ.

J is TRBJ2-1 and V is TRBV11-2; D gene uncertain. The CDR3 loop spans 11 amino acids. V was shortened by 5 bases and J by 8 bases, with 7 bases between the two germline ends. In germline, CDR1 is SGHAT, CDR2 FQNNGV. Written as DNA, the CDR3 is TGTGCCAGCAGCGCGAGTTATGAGCAGTTCTTC. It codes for CASSASYEQFF.

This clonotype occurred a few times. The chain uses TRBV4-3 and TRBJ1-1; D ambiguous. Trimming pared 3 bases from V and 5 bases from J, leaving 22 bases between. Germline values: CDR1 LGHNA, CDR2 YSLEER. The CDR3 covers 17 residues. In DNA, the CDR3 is TGCGCCAGCAGCCAGGCTAATTTTAGCCCCCGTGGGACTGAAGCTTTCTTT. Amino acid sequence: CASSQANFSPRGTEAFF.

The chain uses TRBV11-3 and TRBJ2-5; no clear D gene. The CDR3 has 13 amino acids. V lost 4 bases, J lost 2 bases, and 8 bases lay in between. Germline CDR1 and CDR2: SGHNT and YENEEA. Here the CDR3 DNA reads TGTGCCAGCAGCTCCGACCCTCAAGAGACCCAGTACTTC. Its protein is CASSSDPQETQYF.

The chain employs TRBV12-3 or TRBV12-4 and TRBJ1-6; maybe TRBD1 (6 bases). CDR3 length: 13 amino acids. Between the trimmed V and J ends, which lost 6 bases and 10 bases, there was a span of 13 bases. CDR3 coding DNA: TGTGCCAGCAGCAATAGGGGGGGCTCACCCCTCCACTTT. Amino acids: CASSNRGGSPLHF.

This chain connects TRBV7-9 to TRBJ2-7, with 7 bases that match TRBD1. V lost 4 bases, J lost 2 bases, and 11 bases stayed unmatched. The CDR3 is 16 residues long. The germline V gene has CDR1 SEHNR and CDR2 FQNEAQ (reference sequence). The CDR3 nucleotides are TGTGCCAGCAGCTACTCCGGGACAGAGCATCCCTACGAGCAGTACTTC. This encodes CASSYSGTEHPYEQYF.

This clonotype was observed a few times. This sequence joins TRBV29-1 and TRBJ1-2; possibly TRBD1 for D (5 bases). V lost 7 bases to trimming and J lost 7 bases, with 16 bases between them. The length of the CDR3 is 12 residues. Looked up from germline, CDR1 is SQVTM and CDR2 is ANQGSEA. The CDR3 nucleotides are TGCAGCGAGCCCCGAGGGGCGGGTGGCTACACCTTC. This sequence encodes CSEPRGAGGYTF.

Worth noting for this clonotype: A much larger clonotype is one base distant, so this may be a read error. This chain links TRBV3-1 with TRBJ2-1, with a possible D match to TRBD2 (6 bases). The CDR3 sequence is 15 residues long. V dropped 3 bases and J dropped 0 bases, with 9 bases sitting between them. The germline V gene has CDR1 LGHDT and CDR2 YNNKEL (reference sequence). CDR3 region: CASSHAGSSYNEQFF. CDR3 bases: TGTGCCAGCAGCCACGCGGGGAGCTCCTACAATGAGCAGTTCTTC.

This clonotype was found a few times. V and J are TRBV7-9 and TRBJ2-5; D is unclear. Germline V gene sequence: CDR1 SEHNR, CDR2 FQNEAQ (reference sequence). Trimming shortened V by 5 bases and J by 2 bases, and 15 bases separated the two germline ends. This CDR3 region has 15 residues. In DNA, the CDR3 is TGTGCCAGCAGCGCCTACTGGGGTTTACAAGAGACCCAGTACTTC. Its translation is CASSAYWGLQETQYF.

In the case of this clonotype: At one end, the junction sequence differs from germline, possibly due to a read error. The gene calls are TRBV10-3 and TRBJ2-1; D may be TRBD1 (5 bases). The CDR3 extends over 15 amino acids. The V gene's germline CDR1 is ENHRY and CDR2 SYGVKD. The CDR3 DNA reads TGTGTCATCAGTACGGACAAGAGCTCCTACAATGAGCAGTTCTTC. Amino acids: CVISTDKSSYNEQFF.

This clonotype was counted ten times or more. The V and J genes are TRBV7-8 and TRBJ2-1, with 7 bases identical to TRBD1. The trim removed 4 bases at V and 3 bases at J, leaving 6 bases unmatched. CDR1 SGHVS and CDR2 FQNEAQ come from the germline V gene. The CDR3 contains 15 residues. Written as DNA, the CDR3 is TGTGCCAGCAGCTACGGGGACAGATACTACAATGAGCAGTTCTTC. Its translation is CASSYGDRYYNEQFF.

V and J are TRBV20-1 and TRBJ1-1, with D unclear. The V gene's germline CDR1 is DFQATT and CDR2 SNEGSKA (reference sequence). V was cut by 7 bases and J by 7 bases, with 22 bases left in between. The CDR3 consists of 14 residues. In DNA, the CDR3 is TGCAGTGTTCCCGACCCGTTCCGCCGGCTTGAAGCTTTCTTT. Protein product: CSVPDPFRRLEAFF.

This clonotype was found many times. The CDR3 is CASSQQPAGELFF. DNA for the CDR3: TGTGCCAGCAGCCAACAGCCTGCCGGGGAGCTGTTTTTT. The V gene is TRBV12-3 or TRBV12-4, the J gene TRBJ2-2, with D unresolved. The CDR3 has 13 amino acids. Trimming cost V 6 bases and J 6 bases, with 11 bases left between them.

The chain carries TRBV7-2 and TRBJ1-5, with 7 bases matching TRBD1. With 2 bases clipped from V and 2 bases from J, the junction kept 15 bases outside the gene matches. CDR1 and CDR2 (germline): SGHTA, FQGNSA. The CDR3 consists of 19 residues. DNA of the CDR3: TGTGCCAGCAGCTTAAGCTTCGGGGCAGGGGGATTGGGCAATCAGCCCCAGCATTTT. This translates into CASSLSFGAGGLGNQPQHF.

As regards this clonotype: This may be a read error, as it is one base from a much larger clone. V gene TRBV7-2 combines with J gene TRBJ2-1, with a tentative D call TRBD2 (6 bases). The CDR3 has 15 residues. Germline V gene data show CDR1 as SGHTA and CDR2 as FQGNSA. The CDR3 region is CVSSRAGRLGDEQFF. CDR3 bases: TGTGTCAGCAGCCGGGCGGGGAGGCTGGGCGATGAGCAGTTCTTC. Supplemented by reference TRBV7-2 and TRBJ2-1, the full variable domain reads GAGVSQSPSNKVTEKGKDVELRCDPISGHTALYWYRQSLGQGLEFLIYFQGNSAPDKSGLPSDRFSAERTGGSVSTLTIQRTQQEDSAVYLCVSSRAGRLGDEQFFGPGTRLTVL.

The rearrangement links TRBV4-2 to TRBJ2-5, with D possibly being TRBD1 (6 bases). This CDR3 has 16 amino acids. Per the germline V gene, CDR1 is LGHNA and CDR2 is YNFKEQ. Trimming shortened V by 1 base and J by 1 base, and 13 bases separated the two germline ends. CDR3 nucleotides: TGTGCCAGCAGCCAAGTTGGGGACACCGGCCAAGAGACCCAGTACTTC. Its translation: CASSQVGDTGQETQYF.

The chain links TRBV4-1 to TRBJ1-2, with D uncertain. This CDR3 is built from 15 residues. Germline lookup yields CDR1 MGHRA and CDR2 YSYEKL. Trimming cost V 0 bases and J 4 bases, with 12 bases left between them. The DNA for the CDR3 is TGCGCCAGCAGCCAAGATTCGGCACTGGGCTATGGCTACACCTTC. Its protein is CASSQDSALGYGYTF.

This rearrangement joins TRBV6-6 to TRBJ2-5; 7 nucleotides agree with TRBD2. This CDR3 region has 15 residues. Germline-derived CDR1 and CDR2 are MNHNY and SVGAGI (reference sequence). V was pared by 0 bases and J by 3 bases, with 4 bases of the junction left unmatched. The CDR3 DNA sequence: TGTGCCAGCAGTTACTCGGGGGGGTCGGAAGAGACCCAGTACTTC. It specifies CASSYSGGSEETQYF.

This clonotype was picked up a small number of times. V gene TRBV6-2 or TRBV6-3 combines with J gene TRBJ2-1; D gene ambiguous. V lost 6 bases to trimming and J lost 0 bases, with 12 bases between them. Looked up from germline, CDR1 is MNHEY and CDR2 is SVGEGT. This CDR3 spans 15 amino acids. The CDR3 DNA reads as TGTGCCAGCAGCCCCGACATTTTCTCCTACAATGAGCAGTTCTTC. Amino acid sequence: CASSPDIFSYNEQFF.

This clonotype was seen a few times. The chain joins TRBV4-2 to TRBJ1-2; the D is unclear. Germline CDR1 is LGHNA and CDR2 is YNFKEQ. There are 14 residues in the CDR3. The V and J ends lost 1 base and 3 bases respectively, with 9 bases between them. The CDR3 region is CASSQATGYYGYTF. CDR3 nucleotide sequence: TGTGCCAGCAGCCAAGCTACGGGTTACTATGGCTACACCTTC.

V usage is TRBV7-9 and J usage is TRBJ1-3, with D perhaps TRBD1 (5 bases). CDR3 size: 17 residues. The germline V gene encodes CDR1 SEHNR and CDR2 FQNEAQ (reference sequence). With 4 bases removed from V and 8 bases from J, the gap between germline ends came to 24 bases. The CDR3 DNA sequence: TGTGCCAGCAGCTCCCCTTCACCCCCGGGACGGAGGGACACCATATATTTT. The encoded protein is CASSSPSPPGRRDTIYF. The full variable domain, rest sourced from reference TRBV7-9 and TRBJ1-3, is DTGVSQNPRHKITKRGQNVTFRCDPISEHNRLYWYRQTLGQGPEFLTYFQNEAQLEKSRLLSDRFSAERPKGSFSTLEIQRTEQGDSAMYLCASSSPSPPGRRDTIYFGEGSWLTVV.

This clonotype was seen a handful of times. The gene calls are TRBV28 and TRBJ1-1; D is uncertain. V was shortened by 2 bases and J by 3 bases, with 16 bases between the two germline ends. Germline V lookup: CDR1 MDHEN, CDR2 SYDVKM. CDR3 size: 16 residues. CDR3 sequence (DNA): TGTGCCAGCAGTTTACTGTCTTCGGGGAAGCACACTGAAGCTTTCTTT. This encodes CASSLLSSGKHTEAFF. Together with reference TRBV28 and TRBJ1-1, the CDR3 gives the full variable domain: DVKVTQSSRYLVKRTGEKVFLECVQDMDHENMFWYRQDPGLGLRLIYFSYDVKMKEKGDIPEGYSVSREKKERFSLILESASTNQTSMYLCASSLLSSGKHTEAFFGQGTRLTVV.

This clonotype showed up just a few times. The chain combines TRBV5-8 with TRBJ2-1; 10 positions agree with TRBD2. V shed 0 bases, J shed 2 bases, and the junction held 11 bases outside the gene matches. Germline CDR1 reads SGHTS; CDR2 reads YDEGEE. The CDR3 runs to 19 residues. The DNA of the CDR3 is TGTGCCAGCAGCTTGGGACTAGCGGGTGCATCCCTAACCTACAATGAGCAGTTCTTC. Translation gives CASSLGLAGASLTYNEQFF.

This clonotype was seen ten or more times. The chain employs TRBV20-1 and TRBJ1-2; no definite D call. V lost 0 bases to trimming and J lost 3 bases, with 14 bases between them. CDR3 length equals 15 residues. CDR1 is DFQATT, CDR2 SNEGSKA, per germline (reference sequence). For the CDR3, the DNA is TGCAGTGCTAGAGACACAGACAAAGCGTACTATGGCTACACCTTC. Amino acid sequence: CSARDTDKAYYGYTF.

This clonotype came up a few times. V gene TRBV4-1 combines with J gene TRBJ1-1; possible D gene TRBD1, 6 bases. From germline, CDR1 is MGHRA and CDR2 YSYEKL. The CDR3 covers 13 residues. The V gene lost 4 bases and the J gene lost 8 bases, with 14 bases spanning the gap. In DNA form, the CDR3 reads TGCGCCAGCAGCCCAATAGACAGGAGCGAAGCTTTCTTT. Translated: CASSPIDRSEAFF.